The 19 T cell receptor beta chains presented below share a single source sample, sequenced in a study of cytomegalovirus exposure and HLA in healthy donors. With 60 Vbeta and 13 Jbeta primers, the PCR was carried out. Produced via immunoSEQ multiplex PCR; TCRdb's table is partial and in-frame only. The profile covers about 130,000 clones, with 82% appearing a single time and approximately 10% taken by the ten largest. Sequenced input: PBMCs. All receptors come from a male donor in good health and CMV-seropositive.

The rearrangement joins TRBV6-1 to TRBJ2-2; 10 nucleotides align to TRBD1. Germline V gene data show CDR1 as MNHNS and CDR2 as SASEGT. The length of the CDR3 is 15 residues. Trimming removed 1 base from V and 7 bases from J; junction bases left unmatched: 3. The CDR3 spells CASSEGQGAHGELFF. The CDR3 DNA is TGTGCCAGCAGTGAAGGACAGGGGGCACACGGGGAGCTGTTTTTT.

The chain employs TRBV30 and TRBJ2-7; D is unclear. V was shortened by 2 bases and J by 2 bases, with 7 bases between the two germline ends. Germline V gene data show CDR1 as GTSNPN and CDR2 as SVGIG (reference sequence). CDR3 length: 12 residues. The CDR3 sequence is CAWSPSAYEQYF. CDR3 nucleotide sequence: TGTGCCTGGAGTCCCTCCGCCTACGAGCAGTACTTC.

V gene TRBV7-2 combines with J gene TRBJ1-1; a possible D gene is TRBD1 (6 bases). CDR3 size: 13 residues. Per germline, CDR1 SGHTA and CDR2 FQGNSA. Between the trimmed V and J ends, which lost 3 bases and 4 bases, there was a span of 9 bases. The CDR3 DNA is TGTGCCAGCAGCTTCGACAGGACCACTGAAGCTTTCTTT. This codes for CASSFDRTTEAFF. The whole variable domain, filled in from reference TRBV7-2 and TRBJ1-1, reads GAGVSQSPSNKVTEKGKDVELRCDPISGHTALYWYRQSLGQGLEFLIYFQGNSAPDKSGLPSDRFSAERTGGSVSTLTIQRTQQEDSAVYLCASSFDRTTEAFFGQGTRLTVV.

This chain connects TRBV19 to TRBJ1-2; 7 bases align to TRBD1. CDR3 length: 13 amino acids. Germline V gene lookup returns CDR1 LNHDA and CDR2 SQIVND (reference sequence). J gave up 6 bases and V 6 bases, and 7 bases lay outside the gene matches. The chain's CDR3 is CASSFTGEDGYTF. In DNA, the CDR3 is TGTGCCAGTAGCTTCACAGGGGAAGATGGCTACACCTTC.

In its sample, this clone was seen once. The J gene is TRBJ1-1, the V gene TRBV5-4, with D possibly being TRBD1 (6 bases). Germline CDR1 and CDR2: SGHNT and YYREEE (reference sequence). V dropped 4 bases and J dropped 2 bases, with 15 bases sitting between them. The CDR3 contains 15 residues. CDR3: CASSPGQRENTEAFF. DNA of the CDR3: TGTGCCAGCAGCCCGGGACAAAGAGAAAACACTGAAGCTTTCTTT.

A note on this clone: The junction differs from germline at one of its ends, possibly a read error. V gene TRBV7-2 combines with J gene TRBJ2-3; D remains unclear. The germline V gene encodes CDR1 SGHTA and CDR2 FQGNSA. The CDR3 totals 16 residues. CDR3 in DNA: TGTGCCAGCAGCTCCTCCGCCGCTAGTAGCATAGATACGCAGTATTTT. It encodes CASSSSAASSIDTQYF.

The CDR3 nucleotides are TGTGCCATCGGAGCCGGTACGAACACCGGGGAGCTGTTTTTT. Its translation: CAIGAGTNTGELFF. The chain couples TRBV10-3 to TRBJ2-2; D is unresolved. The germline V gene has CDR1 ENHRY and CDR2 SYGVKD. This CDR3 contains 14 residues. V lost 8 bases to trimming and J lost 0 bases, with 10 bases between them.

V is TRBV29-1 and J is TRBJ1-1; 9 bases are a match to TRBD1. Germline-derived CDR1 and CDR2 are SQVTM and ANQGSEA. The CDR3 has 13 residues. Losses at the gene ends were 7 bases for V and 5 bases for J; bases not matched to a gene: 8. CDR3 nucleotides: TGCAGCGCGGGACAGGGCTCGGGAACTGAAGCTTTCTTT. It codes for CSAGQGSGTEAFF.

This chain joins TRBV5-4 and TRBJ1-1; maybe TRBD1 (5 bases). Germline assignment: CDR1 SGHNT and CDR2 YYREEE (reference sequence). The ends were cut back, 7 bases at V and 7 bases at J, with 14 bases in the middle. The CDR3 has 12 residues. The CDR3 nucleotides are TGTGCCAGCTCATGGGACTCCGATGAAGCTTTCTTT. Its protein is CASSWDSDEAFF.

The J gene is TRBJ1-1, the V gene TRBV5-4; 10 nucleotides agree with TRBD1. Germline V gives CDR1 SGHNT, CDR2 YYREEE (reference sequence). This CDR3 has 15 residues. Trimming took 3 bases from V and 6 from J; bases not matched to a gene: 8. CDR3 in DNA: TGTGCCAGCAGCTCCCTGGGACAGGGGTGGGCTGAAGCTTTCTTT. Amino acids: CASSSLGQGWAEAFF.

This clone was found a few times. J is TRBJ2-5 and V is TRBV29-1; 13 bases fit TRBD2. This CDR3 is built from 14 residues. The germline CDR1 and CDR2 sequences are SQVTM and ANQGSEA. J gave up 7 bases and V 4 bases, and 6 bases lay outside the gene matches. The CDR3 here is CSVVSGLAGVTQYF. CDR3 bases: TGCAGCGTTGTTTCTGGACTAGCGGGAGTGACCCAGTACTTC.

CDR3 region: CASSLDGQPEKLFF. The CDR3 region has the DNA TGTGCCAGCAGCTTAGACGGACAACCTGAAAAACTGTTTTTT. The chain has TRBV11-2 and TRBJ1-4, with D perhaps matching TRBD1 (5 bases). Germline V gene sequence: CDR1 SGHAT, CDR2 FQNNGV. This CDR3 region has 14 residues. With 0 bases removed from V and 7 bases from J, the gap between germline ends came to 9 bases.

The chain couples TRBV11-2 to TRBJ2-1; unclear D gene. The CDR3 consists of 12 residues. Trimming removed 2 bases at V and 4 bases at J, with 3 bases between. Germline V CDR1 and CDR2: SGHAT, FQNNGV. For the CDR3, the DNA is TGTGCCAGCAGCTTATCTTACAATGAGCAGTTCTTC. Translating it yields CASSLSYNEQFF.

Regarding this clone: Distinct nucleotide sequences in the sample also encode this CDR3. This sequence joins TRBV7-9 and TRBJ2-1; 7 bases align to TRBD2. The CDR3 loop spans 17 amino acids. From germline, CDR1 is SEHNR and CDR2 FQNEAQ (reference sequence). V lost 5 bases, J lost 6 bases, and 16 bases stayed unmatched. Written as DNA, the CDR3 is TGTGCCAGCAGCCCTGCTGGGGGGGTGCCCTTGACCAATGAGCAGTTCTTC. This translates into CASSPAGGVPLTNEQFF.

The CDR3 bases are TGTGCCAGCAGTGCGGGAGATGGAGAGACCCAGTACTTC. This encodes CASSAGDGETQYF. V gene TRBV5-4 combines with J gene TRBJ2-5; TRBD2 matches 7 bases. CDR1 is SGHNT and CDR2 is YYREEE in the germline V gene (reference sequence). CDR3 length: 13 residues. The trim removed 5 bases at V and 4 bases at J, leaving 5 bases unmatched.

The chain employs TRBV6-5 and TRBJ2-7, with a possible D match to TRBD1 (5 bases). The germline V gene encodes CDR1 MNHEY and CDR2 SVGAGI. This CDR3 region has 14 residues. The V gene lost 2 bases and the J gene lost 4 bases, with 12 bases spanning the gap. CDR3 loop: CASSYDTTGYEQYF. DNA of the CDR3: TGTGCCAGCAGTTACGATACAACAGGATACGAGCAGTACTTC.

This clone was seen a handful of times. CDR3 DNA: TGTGCCAGCAGCCCGGGACAGGCGACCTACGAGCAGTACTTC. This gives the protein CASSPGQATYEQYF. The V call is TRBV9, the J call TRBJ2-7; 8 positions match TRBD1. Germline V lookup: CDR1 SGDLS, CDR2 YYNGEE. V shed 4 bases and J 2 bases; nucleotides not matched to a gene: 5. CDR3 size: 14 residues.

The V gene is TRBV6-4, the J gene TRBJ2-2; D might be TRBD2 (6 bases). Deletions cut 4 bases from V and 3 bases from J, with 6 bases between. This CDR3 is built from 13 residues. Germline V CDR1 and CDR2: MRHNA, SNTAGT. The CDR3 nucleotides read TGTGCCAGCAGTGCGGGAGACACCGGGGAGCTGTTTTTT. It is translated as CASSAGDTGELFF.

This clone appeared a single time. The V gene is TRBV9, the J gene TRBJ1-1; D not resolved. Germline loops: CDR1 SGDLS, CDR2 YYNGEE. This CDR3 comprises 15 residues. Trimming removed 6 bases from V and 7 bases from J, with 22 bases in between. This CDR3 is CASTEFTSPPLEAFF. The DNA for the CDR3 is TGTGCCAGCACCGAGTTCACGAGCCCTCCCCTTGAAGCTTTCTTT.